The clone carrying this TCR beta chain occurred a few times. These data originate in a study of regulatory T cells in long-lasting Graves disease. Looking at the study overall: For under 3 months, newly diagnosed Graves' patients had been taking antithyroid drugs.

The time point here: newly diagnosed GD, antithyroid drugs for less than 3 months. Making the TCR library involved RNA that had been extracted from PBMCs. With 4 bases clipped from V and 8 bases from J, the junction kept 4 bases outside the gene matches. The CDR3 totals 13 residues. Through Arm-PCR of CDR3 regions and iRepertoire HTBI primers, TCR beta libraries were built. Each CDR3 protein gets one entry after TCRdb re-called the multiplex PCR reads with MiXCR. Of roughly 400,000 distinct CDR3 sequences listed, approximately 16% are singletons. These data were also reused for a study on T cells in Graves' hyperthyroidism and ophthalmopathy. From that paper: The HTBI primer set was used in a first-round RT-PCR of the TCR CDR3.

The chain couples TRBV12-3 or TRBV12-4 to TRBJ1-4; 7 bases line up with TRBD1. The TCR comes from a woman aged 18-29 years with Graves disease. The sample consisted of peripheral blood mononuclear cells (PBMCs), taken at new diagnosis, from a patient treated with antithyroid drugs. The CDR3, as DNA: TGTGCCAGCAGTTCCTACAGGGGCGAAAAACTGTTTTTT. Residues: CASSSYRGEKLFF.